This is a list of T cell receptor beta chains from one sample in a study of blood T cell repertoires in COVID-19. The table came from immunoSEQ multiplex PCR; TCRdb's copy has only in-frame clones and leaves some out. The sample yields about 210,000 clones, roughly 85% seen once. Source material: peripheral blood. The receptors originated from a man between 50 and 59 years old with COVID-19, enrolled during active disease. Both conserved end residues are part of each CDR3. Each record gives: D gene, V gene, clone size, J gene, CDR3 protein, CDR3 DNA. A D gene is named only where the DNA matches it firmly. Where a row states a size, it is once, few, many or the class of an expanded clone; other rows omit it.

d_gene: TRBD2; v_gene: TRBV7-2; abundance: -; j_gene: TRBJ2-5; CDR3aa: CASSPGLAGGQETQYF; CDR3nt: TGTGCCAGCAGCCCGGGACTAGCGGGGGGCCAAGAGACCCAGTACTTC
d_gene: TRBD1; v_gene: TRBV20-1; abundance: -; j_gene: TRBJ2-1; CDR3aa: CSAGQGREQFF; CDR3nt: TGCAGTGCGGGACAGGGTCGCGAGCAGTTCTTC
d_gene: -; v_gene: TRBV4-1; abundance: -; j_gene: TRBJ1-4; CDR3aa: CASSLPNRAVKEKLFF; CDR3nt: TGCGCCAGCAGCCTACCCAACAGGGCCGTTAAGGAAAAACTGTTTTTT
d_gene: -; v_gene: TRBV5-1; abundance: once; j_gene: TRBJ2-5; CDR3aa: CASSRSGTEETQYF; CDR3nt: TGCGCCAGCAGCAGATCAGGAACCGAAGAGACCCAGTACTTC
d_gene: TRBD2; v_gene: TRBV6-5; abundance: -; j_gene: TRBJ2-1; CDR3aa: CASSYSLAGQEGEQFF; CDR3nt: TGTGCCAGCAGTTACTCGTTAGCGGGGCAAGAAGGTGAGCAGTTCTTC
d_gene: TRBD2; v_gene: TRBV2; abundance: -; j_gene: TRBJ2-1; CDR3aa: CASSAEGLAGVNEQFF; CDR3nt: TGTGCCAGCAGTGCCGAAGGACTAGCGGGGGTCAATGAGCAGTTCTTC
d_gene: -; v_gene: TRBV5-1; abundance: -; j_gene: TRBJ2-3; CDR3aa: CASSLDREDTQYF; CDR3nt: TGCGCCAGCAGCTTGGACAGAGAGGATACGCAGTATTTT
d_gene: TRBD1; v_gene: TRBV5-1; abundance: once; j_gene: TRBJ2-7; CDR3aa: CASSSRDRGNEQYF; CDR3nt: TGCGCCAGCAGCTCCCGGGACAGGGGAAACGAGCAGTACTTC
d_gene: -; v_gene: TRBV14; abundance: -; j_gene: TRBJ2-7; CDR3aa: CASSQVDIAYEQYF; CDR3nt: TGTGCCAGCAGCCAAGTCGACATTGCCTACGAGCAGTACTTC
d_gene: -; v_gene: TRBV2; abundance: once; j_gene: TRBJ1-1; CDR3aa: CASSEIRSNTEAFF; CDR3nt: TGTGCCAGCAGTGAGATTCGGAGTAACACTGAAGCTTTCTTT
d_gene: -; v_gene: TRBV10-2; abundance: -; j_gene: TRBJ1-4; CDR3aa: CASSEGRGWEKLFF; CDR3nt: TGCGCCAGCAGTGAGGGGAGGGGATGGGAAAAACTGTTTTTT
d_gene: TRBD1; v_gene: TRBV28; abundance: once; j_gene: TRBJ1-1; CDR3aa: CASRIGTANTEAFF; CDR3nt: TGTGCCAGCCGAATAGGGACAGCGAACACTGAAGCTTTCTTT
d_gene: TRBD1; v_gene: TRBV11-2; abundance: -; j_gene: TRBJ1-1; CDR3aa: CASSSWTGGMNTEAFF; CDR3nt: TGTGCCAGCAGCTCATGGACAGGGGGGATGAACACTGAAGCTTTCTTT
d_gene: TRBD2; v_gene: TRBV5-1; abundance: -; j_gene: TRBJ2-1; CDR3aa: CASSTERGYNEQFF; CDR3nt: TGCGCCAGCAGCACGGAGCGGGGCTACAATGAGCAGTTCTTC
d_gene: -; v_gene: TRBV4-2; abundance: once; j_gene: TRBJ2-2; CDR3aa: CASGSGAANTGELFF; CDR3nt: TGTGCCAGCGGTAGCGGAGCTGCGAACACCGGGGAGCTGTTTTTT
d_gene: -; v_gene: TRBV5-1; abundance: -; j_gene: TRBJ2-3; CDR3aa: CASSRGRGEVDTQYF; CDR3nt: TGCGCCAGCAGCCGCGGACGAGGGGAGGTGGATACGCAGTATTTT
d_gene: TRBD2; v_gene: TRBV30; abundance: -; j_gene: TRBJ2-2; CDR3aa: CAWMKRGGLDTGELFF; CDR3nt: TGTGCCTGGATGAAGCGGGGGGGCCTCGACACCGGGGAGCTGTTTTTT
d_gene: TRBD1; v_gene: TRBV19; abundance: -; j_gene: TRBJ2-7; CDR3aa: CASSGRDRVSPYEQYF; CDR3nt: TGTGCCAGTAGTGGAAGGGACAGGGTGAGCCCCTACGAGCAGTACTTC